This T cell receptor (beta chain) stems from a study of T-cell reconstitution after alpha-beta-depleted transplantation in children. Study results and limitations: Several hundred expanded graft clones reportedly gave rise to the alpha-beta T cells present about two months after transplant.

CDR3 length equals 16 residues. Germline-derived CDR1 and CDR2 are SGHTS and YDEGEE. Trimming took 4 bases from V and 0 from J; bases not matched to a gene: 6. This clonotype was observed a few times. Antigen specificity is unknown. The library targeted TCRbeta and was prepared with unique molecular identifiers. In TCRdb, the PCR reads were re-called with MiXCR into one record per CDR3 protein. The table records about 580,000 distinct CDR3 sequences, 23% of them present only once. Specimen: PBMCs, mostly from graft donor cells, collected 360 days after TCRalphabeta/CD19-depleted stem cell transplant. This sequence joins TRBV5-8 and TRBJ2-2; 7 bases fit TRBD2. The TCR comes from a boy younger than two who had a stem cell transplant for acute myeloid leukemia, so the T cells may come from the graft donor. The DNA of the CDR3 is TGTGCCAGCAGCCCCTGGGAGGGTGCGAACACCGGGGAGCTGTTTTTT. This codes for CASSPWEGANTGELFF.